These 22 T cell receptor beta chains were sequenced from one sample in a study of blood T cell repertoires in COVID-19. The data were produced by immunoSEQ multiplex PCR, yet TCRdb's version contains in-frame clones alone and is incomplete. The data contain 100,000 to 150,000 clones, about 80% of them seen just once; the ten biggest clones take up around 25%. The specimen sequenced was peripheral blood. All receptors come from a human donor in a cohort sampled during active COVID-19.

The chain employs TRBV28 and TRBJ1-2, with D perhaps TRBD1 (5 bases). Germline CDR1 reads MDHEN; CDR2 reads SYDVKM. This CDR3 region has 14 residues. The ends were cut back, 6 bases at V and 5 bases at J, with 16 bases in the middle. CDR3 bases: TGTGCCAGCAGCCCCGCGGGGGGGTTTTATGGCTACACCTTC. Its translation is CASSPAGGFYGYTF.

The chain is built from TRBV7-2 and TRBJ2-1, with 11 positions matching TRBD2. The CDR3 contains 18 residues. CDR1 and CDR2 (germline): SGHTA, FQGNSA. J lost 10 bases, V lost 1 base, and 15 bases had no gene match. CDR3 amino acids: CASSLVIGLAGGSGEQFF. CDR3 DNA sequence: TGTGCCAGCAGCTTAGTGATTGGTCTAGCGGGGGGTTCAGGAGAGCAGTTCTTC.

J is TRBJ2-1 and V is TRBV3-1 (or the pseudogene TRBV3-2), with 10 positions matching TRBD2. CDR1 is LGHDT and CDR2 is YNNKEL in the germline V gene (reference sequence). The ends lost 0 bases at V and 9 bases at J; junction bases unmatched: 5. There are 15 residues in the CDR3. The CDR3, as DNA: TGTGCCAGCAGCCAAGAGGGGACTAGCGTCGGTGAGCAGTTCTTC. This translates into CASSQEGTSVGEQFF.

The CDR3: CASSQERLDYRGKTF. The CDR3 nucleotides read TGTGCCAGCAGCCAAGAGAGGTTGGATTACAGGGGAAAAACCTTC. J is TRBJ1-2 and V is TRBV4-2; 7 nucleotides align to TRBD1. CDR1 LGHNA and CDR2 YNFKEQ come from the germline V gene. This CDR3 has 15 residues. With 0 bases clipped from V and 14 bases from J, the junction kept 15 bases outside the gene matches.

This sequence joins TRBV5-1 and TRBJ1-2; the D gene is possibly TRBD1 (6 bases). This CDR3 comprises 17 residues. Germline lookup yields CDR1 SGHRS and CDR2 YFSETQ. The V end was cut by 0 bases, the J end by 5 bases, with 20 bases between. The CDR3 here is CASSLEGLGQLGYGYTF. As DNA, the CDR3 is TGCGCCAGCAGCTTGGAGGGCCTGGGACAATTAGGGTATGGCTACACCTTC.

The chain's CDR3 is CASSVVGGASYNEQFF. In DNA form, the CDR3 reads TGTGCCAGCAGCGTAGTCGGGGGGGCCTCCTACAATGAGCAGTTCTTC. The chain couples TRBV9 to TRBJ2-1; 8 nucleotides line up with TRBD2. Germline values: CDR1 SGDLS, CDR2 YYNGEE. The CDR3 covers 16 residues. V gave up 0 bases and J gave up 0 bases; unmatched junction bases: 2.

V gene TRBV6-5 combines with J gene TRBJ1-1; 7 nucleotides align to TRBD1. The V gene's germline CDR1 is MNHEY and CDR2 SVGAGI. V was pared by 6 bases and J by 4 bases, with 5 bases of the junction left unmatched. This CDR3 is 13 amino acids long. CDR3 protein: CASSFSGGTEAFF. The DNA for the CDR3 is TGTGCCAGCAGCTTCTCAGGGGGCACTGAAGCTTTCTTT.

The chain employs TRBV4-3 and TRBJ2-2; 7 nucleotides line up with TRBD1. Germline values: CDR1 LGHNA, CDR2 YSLEER. The V segment lost 2 bases and the J segment 7 bases; nucleotides outside the gene matches: 4. The length of the CDR3 is 14 residues. CDR3 region: CASSQPGQNGELFF. For the CDR3, the DNA is TGCGCCAGCAGCCAACCGGGACAGAACGGGGAGCTGTTTTTT.

The chain carries TRBV5-4 and TRBJ1-2; 7 bases align to TRBD1. This CDR3 is 14 amino acids long. Germline assignment: CDR1 SGHNT and CDR2 YYREEE (reference sequence). Germline trimming cut 3 bases from V and 3 bases from J; bases unmatched to any gene: 5. The CDR3 spells CASSSSGQDYGYTF. The CDR3 nucleotides read TGTGCCAGCAGCTCGTCCGGACAGGACTATGGCTACACCTTC.

The count of this clone is one. The J gene is TRBJ2-1, the V gene TRBV10-3; perhaps TRBD2 as D (5 bases). The germline gives CDR1 ENHRY, CDR2 SYGVKD. Trimming removed 2 bases at V and 7 bases at J, with 6 bases between. This CDR3 has 12 residues. The CDR3 region has the DNA TGTGCCATCAGTGAGACTAGAAATGAGCAGTTCTTC. Its protein product is CAISETRNEQFF.

There are a few counts of this clone. This sequence joins TRBV6-5 and TRBJ1-4, with TRBD1 as a possible D gene (5 bases). Trimming cost V 10 bases and J 8 bases, with 17 bases left between them. CDR1 and CDR2 from the germline V gene are MNHEY and SVGAGI. The CDR3 loop spans 13 amino acids. The CDR3 DNA reads TGTGCCACCCAGAGGGCTGGGGGGGAAAAACTGTTTTTT. This encodes CATQRAGGEKLFF.

The chain uses TRBV5-6 and TRBJ2-5, with a possible D match to TRBD2 (5 bases). The CDR3 consists of 15 residues. The V gene lost 4 bases and the J gene lost 1 base, with 14 bases spanning the gap. The germline CDR1 and CDR2 sequences are SGHDT and YYEEEE. For the CDR3, the DNA is TGTGCCAGCAGCCGGACTCAGCGGATCCAAGAGACCCAGTACTTC. Translation gives CASSRTQRIQETQYF.

A remark on this clone: The sample carries other DNA sequences with the same CDR3. The chain couples TRBV9 to TRBJ2-7; possibly TRBD2 for D (6 bases). Germline V gene lookup returns CDR1 SGDLS and CDR2 YYNGEE. Trimming removed 0 bases from V and 1 base from J, with 11 bases in between. The CDR3 length is 15 residues. DNA of the CDR3: TGTGCCAGCAGCGTAGGGGGCGGGGATTCCTACGAGCAGTACTTC. This gives the protein CASSVGGGDSYEQYF.

The genes are TRBV28 and TRBJ2-1, with 13 bases fitting TRBD2. V lost 3 bases to trimming and J lost 10 bases; unmatched junction nucleotides: 12. Germline loops: CDR1 MDHEN, CDR2 SYDVKM. CDR3 length: 17 amino acids. CDR3 in amino acids: CASSFPSGTSGITEQFF. The DNA of the CDR3 is TGTGCCAGCAGTTTCCCCTCCGGGACTAGCGGGATTACCGAGCAGTTCTTC.

This clone was seen once. The V and J genes are TRBV30 and TRBJ1-2; 8 nucleotides agree with TRBD1. V was pared by 1 base and J by 6 bases, with 1 base of the junction left unmatched. Germline CDR1 is GTSNPN and CDR2 is SVGIG (reference sequence). The CDR3 consists of 12 residues. The CDR3 protein is CAWSDRGNGYTF. CDR3 DNA: TGTGCCTGGAGTGACAGGGGGAATGGCTACACCTTC.

The J gene is TRBJ1-4, the V gene TRBV5-4; TRBD1 might be the D (6 bases). The CDR3 covers 14 residues. Germline CDR1 and CDR2: SGHNT and YYREEE (reference sequence). The germline V and J ends were trimmed by 5 bases and 10 bases, with 18 bases remaining between them. In nucleotides, the CDR3 is TGTGCCAGCAGTTTGCCGGGACAAGGTGGAAAACTGTTTTTT. Translated: CASSLPGQGGKLFF.

The chain is built from TRBV6-5 and TRBJ1-1; TRBD1 matches at 8 bases. Germline-derived CDR1 and CDR2 are MNHEY and SVGAGI. This CDR3 contains 15 residues. J was trimmed by 5 bases and V by 4 bases; bases with no gene match: 9. The CDR3: CASSSGQGDRTEAFF. CDR3 bases: TGTGCCAGCAGTTCCGGACAGGGAGATAGGACTGAAGCTTTCTTT.

The rearrangement joins TRBV18 to TRBJ2-7; D possibly corresponds to TRBD2 (6 bases). Trimming shortened V by 2 bases and J by 7 bases, and 18 bases separated the two germline ends. The CDR3 contains 15 residues. The germline gives CDR1 KGHSH, CDR2 LQKENI. CDR3 sequence: CASSPELHSGIEQYF. The CDR3 nucleotides read TGTGCCAGCTCACCAGAACTTCATAGCGGAATAGAGCAGTACTTC.

V is TRBV7-8 and J is TRBJ2-3, with D possibly TRBD2 on 5 matching bases. CDR3 length: 15 residues. Trimming removed 0 bases from V and 4 bases from J, with 11 bases in between. Germline lookup yields CDR1 SGHVS and CDR2 FQNEAQ. This CDR3 is CASSLALAGPDTQYF. DNA for the CDR3: TGTGCCAGCAGCTTAGCGCTTGCGGGTCCAGATACGCAGTATTTT.

The J gene is TRBJ1-5, the V gene TRBV30; D unresolved. CDR3 length: 14 amino acids. Trimming stripped 0 bases from V and 6 bases from J, with 12 bases between. The V gene's germline CDR1 is GTSNPN and CDR2 SVGIG (reference sequence). CDR3 region: CAWSVWRPGQPQHF. The CDR3 bases are TGTGCCTGGAGTGTATGGAGGCCGGGTCAGCCCCAGCATTTT.

V gene TRBV2 combines with J gene TRBJ2-2; 8 bases line up with TRBD2. Unmatched junction bases numbered 8, after V lost 4 bases and J lost 7 bases. Per germline, CDR1 SNHLY and CDR2 FYNNEI. This CDR3 contains 15 residues. The CDR3 DNA reads TGTGCCAGCAGTGTCGAGCGGGAGATTGGCGGGGAGCTGTTTTTT. Its protein product is CASSVEREIGGELFF.

V and J are TRBV6-5 and TRBJ2-5; maybe TRBD2 (6 bases). Germline values: CDR1 MNHEY, CDR2 SVGAGI. This CDR3 is 15 amino acids long. V was pared by 0 bases and J by 2 bases, with 10 bases between. CDR3 amino acids: CASSYSPGEQETQYF. For the CDR3, the DNA is TGTGCCAGCAGTTACTCGCCGGGGGAACAAGAGACCCAGTACTTC.